These 21 T cell receptor beta chains were sequenced from one sample in a study of siplizumab effects on memory and regulatory T cells. Here immunoSEQ multiplex PCR was the method, and the copy in TCRdb shows in-frame clones only, minus some. The sample lists about 100,000 clones, about 93% occurring once. The sample consisted of CD4+ T cells sorted from blood. Every receptor here comes from a human donor in good health.

V and J are TRBV7-9 and TRBJ1-5; the D is unclear. Per the germline V gene, CDR1 is SEHNR and CDR2 is FQNEAQ (reference sequence). V dropped 7 bases and J dropped 1 base, with 11 bases sitting between them. The CDR3 runs to 14 residues. CDR3 DNA sequence: TGTGCCAGCACCCCTGGCAGGAGCAATCAGCCCCAGCATTTT. It specifies CASTPGRSNQPQHF. Full variable domain (rest looked up from reference TRBV7-9 and TRBJ1-5): DTGVSQNPRHKITKRGQNVTFRCDPISEHNRLYWYRQTLGQGPEFLTYFQNEAQLEKSRLLSDRFSAERPKGSFSTLEIQRTEQGDSAMYLCASTPGRSNQPQHFGDGTRLSIL.

This sequence joins TRBV5-1 and TRBJ1-2; 8 positions agree with TRBD1. Germline V lookup: CDR1 SGHRS, CDR2 YFSETQ. CDR3 length equals 14 residues. The V gene end was trimmed by 3 bases and the J gene end by 0 bases; junction bases not matched to a gene: 1. The CDR3 region is CASSSGQANYGYTF. CDR3 DNA: TGCGCCAGCAGCTCGGGACAGGCTAACTATGGCTACACCTTC.

The chain links TRBV25-1 to TRBJ1-2; 7 nucleotides agree with TRBD1. From germline, CDR1 is MGHDK and CDR2 SYGVNS. CDR3 size: 15 residues. J lost 8 bases, V lost 5 bases, and 14 bases had no gene match. The DNA for the CDR3 is TGTGCCAGCAGTAGAAAAGACAGGGACAGAGACGGCTACACCTTC. This gives the protein CASSRKDRDRDGYTF.

This rearrangement joins TRBV28 to TRBJ2-3, with 7 bases that match TRBD1. Per germline, CDR1 MDHEN and CDR2 SYDVKM. J lost 1 base, V lost 6 bases, and 4 bases had no gene match. The CDR3 spans 14 residues. CDR3 sequence: CASRLGTGTDTQYF. CDR3 nucleotides: TGTGCCAGCAGACTAGGGACAGGCACAGATACGCAGTATTTT.

The gene calls are TRBV18 and TRBJ1-4; a possible D gene is TRBD1 (5 bases). The length of the CDR3 is 15 residues. Trimming took 3 bases from V and 2 from J, leaving 10 bases between them. Germline-derived CDR1 and CDR2 are KGHSH and LQKENI. CDR3 in DNA: TGTGCCAGCTCACCGCCAGGGATGACTAATGAAAAACTGTTTTTT. Protein: CASSPPGMTNEKLFF.

The CDR3 nucleotides are TGTGCCAGCAGTTTCTCCGGGGTAGCCAAAAACATTCAGTACTTC. Amino acid sequence: CASSFSGVAKNIQYF. The chain links TRBV27 to TRBJ2-4; TRBD2 is a possible D gene (5 bases). The CDR3 sequence is 15 residues long. The germline V gene encodes CDR1 MNHEY and CDR2 SMNVEV (reference sequence). V was clipped by 3 bases and J by 0 bases, with 9 bases between them.

The chain combines TRBV19 with TRBJ2-1, with unresolved D. CDR1 is LNHDA and CDR2 is SQIVND in the germline V gene (reference sequence). The V end lost 7 bases, the J end lost 12 bases, and 13 bases lay between the germline ends. This CDR3 contains 11 residues. The CDR3 DNA follows: TGTGCCAGTACGGTAGGGTTTCGGCAGTTCTTC. Protein product: CASTVGFRQFF.

This clone was seen just once. The J gene is TRBJ2-3, the V gene TRBV2; 11 bases agree with TRBD2. The CDR3 spans 16 residues. The V segment lost 7 bases and the J segment 0 bases; nucleotides outside the gene matches: 6. In germline, CDR1 is SNHLY, CDR2 FYNNEI. CDR3: CASTGTSGSSTDTQYF. CDR3 sequence (DNA): TGTGCCAGCACTGGGACTAGCGGCTCTAGCACAGATACGCAGTATTTT.

This clone appeared a single time. The rearrangement links TRBV5-1 to TRBJ2-7, with D unclear. The V end was cut by 4 bases, the J end by 0 bases, with 11 bases between. Per germline, CDR1 SGHRS and CDR2 YFSETQ. The CDR3 totals 14 residues. Written as DNA, the CDR3 is TGCGCCAGCAGCGATCTGACAAGCTCCTACGAGCAGTACTTC. Protein sequence: CASSDLTSSYEQYF.

V usage is TRBV6-5 and J usage is TRBJ1-5; D is unclear. CDR1 and CDR2 (germline): MNHEY, SVGAGI. The CDR3 has 14 amino acids. Trimming left V 6 bases short and J 6 bases short, with 15 bases between. The CDR3 loop is CASSPTQVGQPQHF. CDR3 coding DNA: TGTGCCAGCAGCCCCACGCAGGTGGGTCAGCCCCAGCATTTT.

This clone showed up just once. The chain has TRBV6-1 and TRBJ2-7; 8 bases agree with TRBD2. V was clipped by 8 bases and J by 1 base; unmatched bases: 4. Germline V gene lookup returns CDR1 MNHNS and CDR2 SASEGT. The CDR3 length is 13 residues. Written as DNA, the CDR3 is TGTGCCAGCGAAGCGGGAGTGTCCTACGAGCAGTACTTC. The encoded protein is CASEAGVSYEQYF.

This chain links TRBV28 with TRBJ2-3; 8 bases match TRBD1. CDR3 size: 15 residues. CDR1 and CDR2 (germline): MDHEN, SYDVKM. The V and J ends lost 6 bases and 0 bases, in that order; junction bases with no gene match: 5. In DNA, the CDR3 is TGTGCCAGCAGCCCGACAGGGGTAAGCACAGATACGCAGTATTTT. It is translated as CASSPTGVSTDTQYF.

The V and J genes are TRBV6-1 and TRBJ2-1, with 9 nucleotides matching TRBD2. The trim removed 7 bases at V and 2 bases at J, leaving 6 bases unmatched. There are 15 residues in the CDR3. Germline values: CDR1 MNHNS, CDR2 SASEGT. DNA for the CDR3: TGTGCCAGCAATGAGCGGGAGGCACCCTACAATGAGCAGTTCTTC. It codes for CASNEREAPYNEQFF.

This clone occurred once. The chain is built from TRBV5-5 and TRBJ1-4; no reliable D call. Trimming took off 2 bases at V and 12 bases at J, with 14 bases between the two ends. The CDR3 has 13 amino acids. Germline assignment: CDR1 SGHKS and CDR2 YYEKEE (reference sequence). CDR3 nucleotides: TGTGCCAGCAGCTTACCGTTTAAAAGGGAACTGTTTTTT. This translates into CASSLPFKRELFF.

The chain employs TRBV6-1 and TRBJ1-2; tentatively, D is TRBD1 (5 bases). The CDR3 consists of 14 residues. Germline loops: CDR1 MNHNS, CDR2 SASEGT. The ends were cut back, 2 bases at V and 4 bases at J, with 11 bases in the middle. The CDR3 bases are TGTGCCAGCAGTGAAACGCGCACAGGCTATGGCTACACCTTC. It specifies CASSETRTGYGYTF.

This clone has a handful of counts. The V call is TRBV11-1, the J call TRBJ1-6; 7 nucleotides match TRBD1. CDR1 and CDR2 (germline): SGHAT, FQDESV (reference sequence). The CDR3 covers 15 residues. V shed 0 bases, J shed 7 bases, and the junction held 3 bases outside the gene matches. DNA for the CDR3: TGTGCCAGCAGCTTAGCGGGGACAGAGAATTCACCCCTCCACTTT. Translating it yields CASSLAGTENSPLHF.

The chain joins TRBV10-1 to TRBJ2-3, with 10 bases identical to TRBD2. From germline, CDR1 is WNHNN and CDR2 SYGVQD (reference sequence). CDR3 length equals 17 residues. The junction had 9 bases not matched to a gene; V was cut back by 4 bases and J by 2 bases. CDR3 loop: CASSGGGLAANTDTQYF. The CDR3 DNA reads TGCGCCAGCAGTGGGGGCGGACTAGCGGCGAACACAGATACGCAGTATTTT.

The gene calls are TRBV19 and TRBJ2-6; no reliable D call. V was shortened by 8 bases and J by 0 bases, with 11 bases between the two germline ends. The CDR3 has 15 amino acids. Per the germline V gene, CDR1 is LNHDA and CDR2 is SQIVND (reference sequence). CDR3 amino acids: CASGKTFSGANVLTF. As DNA, the CDR3 is TGTGCCAGTGGCAAAACGTTCTCTGGGGCCAACGTCCTGACTTTC.

The chain links TRBV30 to TRBJ1-5; D possibly corresponds to TRBD1 (5 bases). Deletions cut 3 bases from V and 7 bases from J, with 25 bases between. The CDR3 extends over 17 amino acids. CDR1 and CDR2 from the germline V gene are GTSNPN and SVGIG (reference sequence). CDR3 bases: TGTGCCTGGAGAGAGCGCTTAGGGCAGGGAGTCAGGCAGCCCCAGCATTTT. This sequence encodes CAWRERLGQGVRQPQHF.

The chain has TRBV27 and TRBJ2-1; possible D gene TRBD1, 6 bases. Trimming took 8 bases from V and 10 from J, leaving 18 bases between them. The CDR3 is 13 residues long. CDR1 and CDR2 from the germline V gene are MNHEY and SMNVEV (reference sequence). The CDR3 sequence: CASGEPPQGEQFF. The CDR3 DNA sequence: TGTGCCAGCGGGGAACCTCCTCAGGGGGAGCAGTTCTTC.

This clone turned up a few times. This rearrangement joins TRBV28 to TRBJ1-3; TRBD1 agrees at 7 bases. The CDR3 consists of 11 residues. V was pared by 8 bases and J by 8 bases, with 3 bases of the junction left unmatched. Germline V gene sequence: CDR1 MDHEN, CDR2 SYDVKM. CDR3 nucleotides: TGTGCCAGCCTACAGGGGTACACCATATATTTT. It translates to CASLQGYTIYF.